The present T cell receptor (beta chain) was sequenced within a study of OX40 agonist ivuxolimab in advanced cancers. The V gene lost 5 bases and the J gene lost 5 bases, with 19 bases spanning the gap. Germline loops: CDR1 SGHVS, CDR2 FQNEAQ. The CDR3 consists of 16 residues. The assay was immunoSEQ multiplex PCR, and TCRdb's table has in-frame clones only and misses some. This sample has 95,000 to 100,000 clones, with roughly 80% found just once. The chain employs TRBV7-8 and TRBJ2-1, with TRBD2 as a possible D gene (6 bases). The sequence came from an adult with an advanced solid tumor such as melanoma, head and neck, liver or kidney cancer. This sample comprised CD4+ or CD8+ T cells sorted from blood, obtained in a trial of the OX40 agonist ivuxolimab. The CDR3 nucleotides are TGTGCCAGCAGCCTGTGGTCGCGGGGCACCCACAATGAGCAGTTCTTC. Translation gives CASSLWSRGTHNEQFF.